This passage covers 6 T cell receptor beta chains from one sample sequenced in a study of blood T cell repertoires in COVID-19. Some clones are missing from TCRdb's copy, which holds only in-frame ones; the method was immunoSEQ multiplex PCR. Among fewer than 400,000 clones, around 80% were seen once, and the ten largest hold 2.5% to 3.5%. Sequencing used peripheral blood. The receptors derive from a man aged 25-40 years with active or convalescent COVID-19.

This clone occurred a few times. The V and J genes are TRBV30 and TRBJ2-7, with unresolved D. The length of the CDR3 is 11 residues. Germline lookup yields CDR1 GTSNPN and CDR2 SVGIG (reference sequence). Trimming took off 5 bases at V and 6 bases at J, with 11 bases between the two ends. CDR3 region: CAWASFGEQYF. The CDR3 coding sequence is TGTGCCTGGGCGTCTTTCGGCGAGCAGTACTTC.

This clone turned up a few times. V is TRBV7-9 and J is TRBJ2-7, with D maybe TRBD1 (6 bases). Germline assignment: CDR1 SEHNR and CDR2 FQNEAQ (reference sequence). CDR3 length: 14 amino acids. Trimming removed 7 bases at V and 1 base at J, with 14 bases between. CDR3 residues: CASTHDRFSYEQYF. The DNA of the CDR3 is TGTGCCAGCACCCATGACAGGTTTTCCTACGAGCAGTACTTC.

The V call is TRBV11-2, the J call TRBJ2-5; weak D call: TRBD2 (5 bases). Per the germline V gene, CDR1 is SGHAT and CDR2 is FQNNGV. With 2 bases removed from V and 6 bases from J, the gap between germline ends came to 13 bases. The CDR3 has 14 amino acids. The CDR3 nucleotides read TGTGCCAGCAGCTTATGGGGAGCCGGGAAGACCCAGTACTTC. This encodes CASSLWGAGKTQYF.

The chain uses TRBV7-2 and TRBJ2-1; D call uncertain. CDR1 SGHTA and CDR2 FQGNSA come from the germline V gene. CDR3 length: 16 residues. Trimming removed 1 base from V and 3 bases from J, with 13 bases in between. CDR3: CASSLGVYLYYNEQFF. CDR3 DNA sequence: TGTGCCAGCAGCTTAGGAGTCTACTTATACTACAATGAGCAGTTCTTC.

The chain carries TRBV9 and TRBJ2-1, with 7 nucleotides matching TRBD2. The germline V gene encodes CDR1 SGDLS and CDR2 YYNGEE. V lost 0 bases and J lost 8; bases outside the gene matches: 8. The CDR3 loop spans 15 amino acids. The CDR3 region has the DNA TGTGCCAGCAGCGTAGCTGGGCGGGAGTACGATGAGCAGTTCTTC. Its protein product is CASSVAGREYDEQFF.

The V gene is TRBV25-1, the J gene TRBJ1-1, with D uncertain. Germline V gene data show CDR1 as MGHDK and CDR2 as SYGVNS. CDR3 length equals 13 residues. V dropped 6 bases and J dropped 1 base, with 9 bases sitting between them. CDR3 bases: TGTGCCAGCAGCGTATCGGGGAACACTGAAGCTTTCTTT. Amino acid sequence: CASSVSGNTEAFF. The variable domain in full, with the rest retrieved from reference TRBV25-1 and TRBJ1-1, is EADIYQTPRYLVIGTGKKITLECSQTMGHDKMYWYQQDPGMELHLIHYSYGVNSTEKGDLSSESTVSRIRTEHFPLTLESARPSHTSQYLCASSVSGNTEAFFGQGTRLTVV.